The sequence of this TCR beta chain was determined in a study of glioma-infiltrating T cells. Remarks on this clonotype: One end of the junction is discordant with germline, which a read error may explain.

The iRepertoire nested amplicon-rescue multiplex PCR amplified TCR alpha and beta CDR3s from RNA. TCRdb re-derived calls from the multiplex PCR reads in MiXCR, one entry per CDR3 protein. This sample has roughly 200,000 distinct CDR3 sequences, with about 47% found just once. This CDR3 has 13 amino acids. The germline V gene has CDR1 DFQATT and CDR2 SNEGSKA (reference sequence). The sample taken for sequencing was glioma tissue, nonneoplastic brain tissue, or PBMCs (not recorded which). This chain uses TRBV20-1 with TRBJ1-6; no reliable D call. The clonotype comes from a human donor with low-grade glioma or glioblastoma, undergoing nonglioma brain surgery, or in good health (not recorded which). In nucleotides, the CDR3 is TGCATTGCTAGTCGGACTCTCAGTTCACCCCTCCACTTT. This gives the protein CIASRTLSSPLHF.